These 27 T cell receptor beta chains originate from one sample sequenced in a study of blood T cell repertoires in COVID-19. Sequencing used immunoSEQ multiplex PCR; TCRdb keeps in-frame clones, though not all of them. The sample holds approximately 71,000 clones, 82% seen once. The sample comprised peripheral blood. All receptors derive from a woman of 80 years or more with acute or convalescent COVID-19.

V gene TRBV6-2 or TRBV6-3 combines with J gene TRBJ2-4; 8 nucleotides agree with TRBD1. J was trimmed by 1 base and V by 0 bases; bases with no gene match: 14. Germline CDR1 and CDR2: MNHEY and SVGEGT. The CDR3 totals 20 residues. The CDR3 region is CASSYSMMDRANTAKNIQYF. DNA for the CDR3: TGTGCCAGCAGTTACTCGATGATGGACAGGGCGAACACTGCCAAAAACATTCAGTACTTC.

The rearrangement joins TRBV10-3 to TRBJ1-1; tentative D call: TRBD1 (5 bases). Trimming left V 10 bases short and J 4 bases short, with 10 bases between. Germline V gene sequence: CDR1 ENHRY, CDR2 SYGVKD. The CDR3 sequence is 11 residues long. The CDR3 protein is CATGGLTEAFF. The CDR3 nucleotides are TGTGCCACCGGGGGACTCACTGAAGCTTTCTTT.

This chain connects TRBV4-3 to TRBJ2-7; the match to TRBD2 covers 8 bases. The CDR3 runs 16 residues. V lost 0 bases, J lost 6 bases, and 10 bases stayed unmatched. The V gene's germline CDR1 is LGHNA and CDR2 YSLEER. The CDR3 sequence is CASSQDQGTRGGEQYF. CDR3 in DNA: TGCGCCAGCAGCCAAGATCAAGGGACTAGGGGTGGCGAGCAGTACTTC.

CDR3 DNA sequence: TGTGCCAGTAGTAGAGGGACAAGACTTGAAGCTTTCTTT. Amino acid sequence: CASSRGTRLEAFF. The chain carries TRBV19 and TRBJ1-1; tentative D call: TRBD1 (6 bases). Germline V gene sequence: CDR1 LNHDA, CDR2 SQIVND (reference sequence). V was clipped by 4 bases and J by 7 bases, with 13 bases between them. This CDR3 comprises 13 residues.

This chain connects TRBV7-3 to TRBJ2-7; D call uncertain. CDR3 size: 13 residues. Germline values: CDR1 SGHTA, CDR2 FQGTGA. The ends were cut back, 1 base at V and 5 bases at J, with 9 bases in the middle. The CDR3 loop is CASSLSRQDEQYF. The CDR3 coding sequence is TGTGCCAGCAGCTTAAGCCGGCAGGACGAGCAGTACTTC.

The chain uses TRBV27 and TRBJ2-3; D may be TRBD2 (5 bases). Between the trimmed V and J ends, which lost 8 bases and 0 bases, there was a span of 18 bases. The CDR3 runs 16 residues. The V gene's germline CDR1 is MNHEY and CDR2 SMNVEV (reference sequence). The CDR3 nucleotides are TGTGCCAGCGGAGTTATTGTTGGAGGTAGCACAGATACGCAGTATTTT. Translated: CASGVIVGGSTDTQYF.

The rearrangement uses TRBV9 and TRBJ1-6; TRBD1 might be the D (5 bases). The CDR3 consists of 15 residues. V lost 2 bases and J 5 bases, leaving 11 bases between the germline ends. Germline-derived CDR1 and CDR2 are SGDLS and YYNGEE. The chain's CDR3 is CASSVSTGDNSPLHF. The CDR3 nucleotides are TGTGCCAGCAGCGTTTCGACGGGGGATAATTCACCCCTCCACTTT.

The V and J genes are TRBV6-2 or TRBV6-3 and TRBJ2-1; 7 bases are a match to TRBD2. The length of the CDR3 is 15 residues. Germline V lookup: CDR1 MNHEY, CDR2 SVGEGT. V lost 6 bases to trimming and J lost 2 bases; unmatched junction nucleotides: 7. The CDR3 loop is CASSPIAGAYNEQFF. For the CDR3, the DNA is TGTGCCAGCAGCCCTATAGCGGGCGCCTACAATGAGCAGTTCTTC.

The chain joins TRBV6-5 to TRBJ2-5, with a weak D call TRBD1 (6 bases). Germline V gene data show CDR1 as MNHEY and CDR2 as SVGAGI. V was cut by 6 bases and J by 9 bases, with 23 bases left in between. This CDR3 contains 15 residues. The CDR3 protein is CASRSPLGAVGAQYF. The CDR3 region has the DNA TGTGCCAGCAGATCTCCCCTGGGGGCCGTTGGGGCCCAGTACTTC.

This chain uses TRBV20-1 with TRBJ1-2; the match to TRBD1 covers 8 bases. V dropped 3 bases and J dropped 4; count of bases not matched to a gene: 7. This CDR3 is built from 14 residues. Looked up from germline, CDR1 is DFQATT and CDR2 is SNEGSKA (reference sequence). The CDR3 DNA sequence: TGCAGTGCTAGTGCACAGGGGGGGCCCTATGGCTACACCTTC. Translated: CSASAQGGPYGYTF.

The rearrangement joins TRBV7-9 to TRBJ1-5, with 7 bases identical to TRBD1. This CDR3 region has 14 residues. V lost 1 base to trimming and J lost 4 bases; unmatched junction nucleotides: 1. CDR1 is SEHNR, CDR2 FQNEAQ, per germline (reference sequence). The CDR3 loop is CASSLEGQNQPQHF. The CDR3 region has the DNA TGTGCCAGCAGCTTAGAGGGACAGAATCAGCCCCAGCATTTT.

The table lists this clone with a count of one. The CDR3 DNA is TGTGCCAGCAGGGACAGCTATAATTCACCCCTCCACTTT. Residues: CASRDSYNSPLHF. This rearrangement joins TRBV6-5 to TRBJ1-6; perhaps TRBD1 as D (6 bases). Germline V gene lookup returns CDR1 MNHEY and CDR2 SVGAGI. The V and J ends lost 6 bases and 3 bases respectively, with 6 bases between them. This CDR3 is built from 13 residues.

This chain links TRBV19 with TRBJ2-2; 10 nucleotides agree with TRBD1. Per the germline V gene, CDR1 is LNHDA and CDR2 is SQIVND (reference sequence). The CDR3 extends over 15 amino acids. V trimming: 6 bases; J trimming: 7 bases; junction bases outside the gene matches: 8. The CDR3 here is CASSRGQGPHGELFF. The DNA of the CDR3 is TGTGCCAGTAGCCGGGGACAGGGGCCCCACGGGGAGCTGTTTTTT.

The V call is TRBV21-1, the J call TRBJ2-1; the table's TRBD2 call for D was not verified on the DNA. TRBV21-1 is labeled a pseudogene. CDR3 length: 17 residues. The CDR3 loop reads CASSKASSGRTYNEQFF. DNA for the CDR3: TGTGCCAGCAGCAAAGCGTCAAGCGGGAGGACATACAATGAGCAGTTCTTC.

This rearrangement joins TRBV7-6 to TRBJ1-2, with 7 nucleotides matching TRBD1. V lost 9 bases to trimming and J lost 4 bases; unmatched junction nucleotides: 8. The germline V gene encodes CDR1 SGHVS and CDR2 FNYEAQ. This CDR3 has 13 amino acids. CDR3 DNA sequence: TGTGCCAGTCAAGAGGGGGCCGGCTATGGCTACACCTTC. Protein: CASQEGAGYGYTF.

The J gene is TRBJ2-1, the V gene TRBV3-1 (or the pseudogene TRBV3-2), with D perhaps TRBD1 (5 bases). The CDR3 contains 14 residues. V was cut by 1 base and J by 7 bases, with 11 bases left in between. Germline CDR1 LGHDT, CDR2 YNNKEL (reference sequence). CDR3 sequence: CASSQGRQGNEQFF. The CDR3 DNA reads as TGTGCCAGCAGCCAAGGTCGGCAGGGTAATGAGCAGTTCTTC.

The J gene is TRBJ2-1, the V gene TRBV2; 13 bases align to TRBD2. Trimming at V came to 6 bases and at J to 4 bases, leaving 3 bases not matched to a gene. Germline CDR1 is SNHLY and CDR2 is FYNNEI. CDR3 length equals 15 residues. The CDR3 protein is CASRGLAGKYNEQFF. DNA of the CDR3: TGTGCCAGCAGGGGACTAGCGGGAAAGTACAATGAGCAGTTCTTC.

This clone showed up many times. The chain is built from TRBV7-6 and TRBJ2-7; 14 bases match TRBD2. CDR3 length: 15 residues. Germline V CDR1 and CDR2: SGHVS, FNYEAQ. Trimming cost V 5 bases and J 5 bases; bases outside gene matches: 5. The CDR3 spells CASSLQGLAGDEQYF. The DNA of the CDR3 is TGTGCCAGCAGCCTACAGGGACTAGCGGGGGACGAGCAGTACTTC.

This clone was counted between two and nine times. J is TRBJ2-3 and V is TRBV3-1 (or the pseudogene TRBV3-2); 8 bases agree with TRBD2. With 3 bases clipped from V and 6 bases from J, the junction kept 11 bases outside the gene matches. The CDR3 covers 16 residues. Germline V lookup: CDR1 LGHDT, CDR2 YNNKEL (reference sequence). The CDR3: CASSQRGGRTTDTQYF. As DNA, the CDR3 is TGTGCCAGCAGCCAGAGAGGCGGGAGGACCACGGATACGCAGTATTTT.

This sequence joins TRBV12-5 and TRBJ2-3; TRBD1 aligns across 8 bases. J lost 2 bases, V lost 6 bases, and 4 bases had no gene match. The CDR3 has 14 residues. Germline CDR1 is LGHNT and CDR2 is FRNRAP. This CDR3 is CASGLGQVTDTQYF. In DNA, the CDR3 is TGTGCTAGTGGCCTGGGACAGGTCACAGATACGCAGTATTTT.

V usage is TRBV5-1 and J usage is TRBJ2-7; TRBD2 might be the D (6 bases). CDR1 and CDR2 from the germline V gene are SGHRS and YFSETQ. The germline V and J ends were trimmed by 2 bases and 1 base, with 22 bases remaining between them. This CDR3 is built from 18 residues. The CDR3 is CASSFGGGGRRASYEQYF. The CDR3, as DNA: TGCGCCAGCAGCTTTGGGGGAGGAGGACGGCGGGCATCCTACGAGCAGTACTTC.

Only one count was recorded for this clone. The J gene is TRBJ2-3, the V gene TRBV7-2; D unclear. The CDR3 totals 14 residues. Germline-derived CDR1 and CDR2 are SGHTA and FQGNSA. Trimming cost V 0 bases and J 0 bases, with 4 bases left between them. CDR3 sequence reads: CASSLASSTDTQYF. CDR3 nucleotide sequence: TGTGCCAGCAGCTTAGCTTCTAGCACAGATACGCAGTATTTT.

The chain uses TRBV29-1 and TRBJ2-7; 8 bases align to TRBD1. The V gene's germline CDR1 is SQVTM and CDR2 ANQGSEA. V was clipped by 6 bases and J by 6 bases; unmatched bases: 7. The CDR3 contains 12 residues. The chain's CDR3 is CSVYRGVGEQYF. The CDR3 nucleotides read TGCAGCGTATACAGGGGGGTGGGCGAGCAGTACTTC.

The rearrangement links TRBV27 to TRBJ1-1, with 7 nucleotides matching TRBD1. The J segment lost 8 bases and the V segment lost 3 bases, leaving 9 bases of the junction unmatched. This CDR3 contains 14 residues. Per the germline V gene, CDR1 is MNHEY and CDR2 is SMNVEV (reference sequence). CDR3 sequence (DNA): TGTGCCAGCAGTTTGACTCGGCAGGGGGTAGAAGCTTTCTTT. Protein sequence: CASSLTRQGVEAFF.

The chain employs TRBV7-9 and TRBJ1-2; unclear D gene. Germline V CDR1 and CDR2: SEHNR, FQNEAQ (reference sequence). V was shortened by 4 bases and J by 4 bases, with 13 bases between the two germline ends. The CDR3 has 14 amino acids. Here the CDR3 reads CASSSTRLTYGYTF. The CDR3, as DNA: TGTGCCAGCAGCTCTACCAGGTTGACCTATGGCTACACCTTC.

The chain carries TRBV6-5 and TRBJ1-2, with 8 bases aligning to TRBD1. CDR1 is MNHEY and CDR2 is SVGAGI in the germline V gene. The J segment lost 4 bases and the V segment lost 2 bases, leaving 3 bases of the junction unmatched. This CDR3 contains 14 residues. CDR3 DNA sequence: TGTGCCAGCAGTTACCTGACAGGGGCCTATGGCTACACCTTC. Amino acids: CASSYLTGAYGYTF.

This chain uses TRBV6-2 or TRBV6-3 with TRBJ2-7; D is unresolved. The CDR3 is 12 amino acids. Germline CDR1 MNHEY, CDR2 SVGEGT. V lost 4 bases, J lost 1 base, and 5 bases lay in between. As DNA, the CDR3 is TGTGCCAGCAGTTCCACATCCTACGAGCAGTACTTC. It codes for CASSSTSYEQYF.